A selection of T cell receptor beta chains follows, all from one sample in a study of beta chain features in type 1 diabetes. Measured with immunoSEQ multiplex PCR; TCRdb has only the in-frame clones, and not every one. The table records roughly 180,000 clones, around 7.9% of them present only once. Sequenced: central memory CD4+ T cells from blood. The origin of the receptors is a man younger than 30 with type 1 diabetes. CDR3s include the opening cysteine and the closing phenylalanine or tryptophan. The order of the fields is CDR3 protein, CDR3 DNA, D gene, V gene, clone size, J gene. The D gene is left open where the match is weak. Clone size, where shown, is once, few, many, or a class for clones that have expanded.

cdr3_aa: CASSATSGSTDTQYF; cdr3_nt: TGTGCCAGCAGCGCTACTAGCGGGAGTACAGATACGCAGTATTTT; d_call: TRBD2; v_call: TRBV28; clone_size: NA; j_call: TRBJ2-3
cdr3_aa: CASSPGTANTEAFF; cdr3_nt: TGTGCCAGTAGTCCCGGGACAGCGAACACTGAAGCTTTCTTT; d_call: TRBD1; v_call: TRBV19; clone_size: few; j_call: TRBJ1-1
cdr3_aa: CASSWDRGDYEQYF; cdr3_nt: TGCGCCAGCAGCTGGGACAGGGGGGACTACGAGCAGTACTTC; d_call: TRBD1; v_call: TRBV5-1; clone_size: NA; j_call: TRBJ2-7
cdr3_aa: CASSLRGTSVNEQFF; cdr3_nt: TGTGCCAGTAGCCTGAGGGGAACTAGCGTCAATGAGCAGTTCTTC; d_call: TRBD2; v_call: TRBV19; clone_size: few; j_call: TRBJ2-1
cdr3_aa: CASSLGGNFYEQYF; cdr3_nt: TGTGCCAGCAGTTTAGGCGGAAATTTCTACGAGCAGTACTTC; d_call: NA; v_call: TRBV28; clone_size: NA; j_call: TRBJ2-7
cdr3_aa: CASSLDPGGYGYTF; cdr3_nt: TGCGCCAGCAGCTTGGATCCAGGGGGTTATGGCTACACCTTC; d_call: TRBD1; v_call: TRBV5-1; clone_size: few; j_call: TRBJ1-2
cdr3_aa: CASNRDINQPQHF; cdr3_nt: TGTGCCAGCAACCGGGACATTAATCAGCCCCAGCATTTT; d_call: NA; v_call: TRBV2; clone_size: NA; j_call: TRBJ1-5
cdr3_aa: CASSLRGGLGNIQYF; cdr3_nt: TGTGCCAGCAGCTTAAGAGGGGGCTTAGGGAACATTCAGTACTTC; d_call: TRBD1; v_call: TRBV7-9; clone_size: many; j_call: TRBJ2-4
cdr3_aa: CASSYGEPREYF; cdr3_nt: TGTGCCAGCAGCTACGGGGAGCCCCGGGAGTACTTC; d_call: NA; v_call: TRBV5-8; clone_size: NA; j_call: TRBJ2-7
cdr3_aa: CSASGYTF; cdr3_nt: TGCAGTGCGAGTGGCTACACCTTC; d_call: NA; v_call: TRBV20-1; clone_size: few; j_call: TRBJ1-2
cdr3_aa: CASSTSLSGAGYGYTF; cdr3_nt: TGCGCCAGCAGCACAAGCCTCAGTGGGGCCGGCTATGGCTACACCTTC; d_call: NA; v_call: TRBV5-1; clone_size: NA; j_call: TRBJ1-2
cdr3_aa: CSVERDRGWGEQFF; cdr3_nt: TGCAGCGTTGAAAGAGACAGGGGGTGGGGTGAGCAGTTCTTC; d_call: TRBD1; v_call: TRBV29-1; clone_size: few; j_call: TRBJ2-1
cdr3_aa: CASSPVGQGETQYF; cdr3_nt: TGTGCCAGCTCACCGGTCGGGCAGGGAGAGACCCAGTACTTC; d_call: NA; v_call: TRBV18; clone_size: few; j_call: TRBJ2-5
cdr3_aa: CASLEAGGNTDTQYF; cdr3_nt: TGTGCCAGCCTTGAGGCGGGGGGGAACACAGATACGCAGTATTTT; d_call: TRBD2; v_call: TRBV5-4; clone_size: few; j_call: TRBJ2-3
cdr3_aa: CASSKVGTEMNTEAFF; cdr3_nt: TGTGCCAGCAGCAAAGTGGGGACAGAGATGAACACTGAAGCTTTCTTT; d_call: NA; v_call: TRBV21-1; clone_size: few; j_call: TRBJ1-1
cdr3_aa: CSAMDSINQPQHF; cdr3_nt: TGCAGCGCAATGGACAGCATTAATCAGCCCCAGCATTTT; d_call: NA; v_call: TRBV29-1; clone_size: few; j_call: TRBJ1-5
cdr3_aa: CASSRGQLYGYTF; cdr3_nt: TGTGCCAGCAGCCGAGGACAGCTCTATGGCTACACCTTC; d_call: NA; v_call: TRBV28; clone_size: many; j_call: TRBJ1-2
cdr3_aa: CASRKASGSWDEQFF; cdr3_nt: TGTGCCAGCAGGAAGGCTAGCGGGAGTTGGGATGAGCAGTTCTTC; d_call: TRBD2; v_call: TRBV6-4; clone_size: few; j_call: TRBJ2-1
cdr3_aa: CASSQPSPKLTFSDEQFF; cdr3_nt: TGCGCCAGCAGCCAACCGTCTCCCAAGCTCACCTTCAGCGATGAGCAGTTCTTC; d_call: NA; v_call: TRBV4-1; clone_size: NA; j_call: TRBJ2-1
cdr3_aa: CAWSREILGGYTF; cdr3_nt: TGTGCCTGGAGTCGGGAGATCTTGGGAGGCTACACCTTC; d_call: NA; v_call: TRBV30; clone_size: once; j_call: TRBJ1-2
cdr3_aa: CAWSGQGSRADTQYF; cdr3_nt: TGTGCCTGGAGTGGACAGGGCAGCCGGGCAGATACGCAGTATTTT; d_call: TRBD1; v_call: TRBV30; clone_size: many; j_call: TRBJ2-3
cdr3_aa: CASRVDTGELFF; cdr3_nt: TGTGCCAGCAGGGTAGACACCGGGGAGCTGTTTTTT; d_call: NA; v_call: TRBV6-5; clone_size: few; j_call: TRBJ2-2
cdr3_aa: CASSRDRERTYIQYF; cdr3_nt: TGTGCCAGTAGTAGGGACAGGGAACGGACCTACATTCAGTACTTC; d_call: TRBD1; v_call: TRBV19; clone_size: few; j_call: TRBJ2-4
cdr3_aa: CASSSGLAAETQYF; cdr3_nt: TGCGCCAGCAGCTCGGGACTAGCGGCAGAGACCCAGTACTTC; d_call: TRBD2; v_call: TRBV5-1; clone_size: few; j_call: TRBJ2-5
cdr3_aa: CASSTDIYGYTF; cdr3_nt: TGTGCCAGCAGTACAGATATCTATGGCTACACCTTC; d_call: NA; v_call: TRBV2; clone_size: NA; j_call: TRBJ1-2
cdr3_aa: CASSPEFGTDTQYF; cdr3_nt: TGTGCCAGCAGCCCCGAGTTCGGCACAGATACGCAGTATTTT; d_call: NA; v_call: TRBV25-1; clone_size: NA; j_call: TRBJ2-3
cdr3_aa: CSVDPLQGAYGYTF; cdr3_nt: TGCAGCGTTGATCCGTTACAGGGGGCCTATGGCTACACCTTC; d_call: TRBD1; v_call: TRBV29-1; clone_size: few; j_call: TRBJ1-2
cdr3_aa: CASSGGASAQHF; cdr3_nt: TGTGCCAGTAGTGGCGGGGCTTCAGCCCAGCATTTT; d_call: NA; v_call: TRBV19; clone_size: many; j_call: TRBJ1-5